The 10 T cell receptor beta chains in this list originate from one sample, sequenced in a study of CD4+ T cells in melanoma. Clones were sequenced by immunoSEQ multiplex PCR, and TCRdb holds only the in-frame ones, with some missing. The data hold about 50,000 clones, with 89% observed a single time. The sample consisted of peripheral blood. All receptors derive from a human donor with melanoma.

The rearrangement links TRBV4-3 to TRBJ2-2, with 16 bases identical to TRBD2. CDR1 is LGHNA and CDR2 is YSLEER in the germline V gene. The trim removed 6 bases at V and 1 base at J, leaving 5 bases unmatched. The CDR3 length is 18 residues. CDR3 DNA: TGCGCCAGCAGGGGGACTAGCGGGGGGGCCCAGAACACCGGGGAGCTGTTTTTT. This encodes CASRGTSGGAQNTGELFF.

The V and J genes are TRBV28 and TRBJ2-7, with 8 nucleotides matching TRBD1. Germline-derived CDR1 and CDR2 are MDHEN and SYDVKM. J gave up 5 bases and V 4 bases, and 10 bases lay outside the gene matches. The CDR3 is made up of 15 amino acids. The CDR3 is CASSWGQARRDEQYF. The CDR3 DNA reads TGTGCCAGCAGTTGGGGACAGGCGCGAAGGGACGAGCAGTACTTC.

This chain joins TRBV11-1 and TRBJ2-3; D is possibly TRBD1 (6 bases). The ends were cut back, 0 bases at V and 6 bases at J, with 16 bases in the middle. From germline, CDR1 is SGHAT and CDR2 FQDESV (reference sequence). The CDR3 loop spans 16 amino acids. In DNA, the CDR3 is TGTGCCAGCAGCTTAGCGGGTTTCCCAGGGGCGGATACGCAGTATTTT. Residues: CASSLAGFPGADTQYF.

The genes are TRBV19 and TRBJ1-1; D gene ambiguous. This CDR3 has 16 residues. Trimming left V 5 bases short and J 11 bases short, with 27 bases between. Germline-derived CDR1 and CDR2 are LNHDA and SQIVND (reference sequence). The CDR3 spells CASSSPRGLERPGAFF. The CDR3 DNA is TGTGCCAGTAGTTCCCCCCGTGGTTTGGAAAGGCCTGGGGCTTTCTTT.

The V call is TRBV20-1, the J call TRBJ1-4; no clear D. V was trimmed by 5 bases and J by 10 bases, leaving 11 bases between them. This CDR3 has 11 amino acids. CDR1 DFQATT and CDR2 SNEGSKA come from the germline V gene (reference sequence). DNA for the CDR3: TGCAGTGCTGGAACTGGCGGAAAACTGTTTTTT. Encoded protein: CSAGTGGKLFF.

The V call is TRBV30, the J call TRBJ1-1, with D possibly being TRBD1 (5 bases). The V end was cut by 4 bases, the J end by 4 bases, with 16 bases between. The CDR3 spans 14 residues. Germline V CDR1 and CDR2: GTSNPN, SVGIG (reference sequence). The CDR3 loop reads CAWTLGVQGTEAFF. The DNA for the CDR3 is TGTGCCTGGACGTTAGGCGTTCAGGGCACTGAAGCTTTCTTT. Filled out from reference TRBV30 and TRBJ1-1, the complete variable domain reads SQTIHQWPATLVQPVGSPLSLECTVEGTSNPNLYWYRQAAGRGLQLLFYSVGIGQISSEVPQNLSASRPQDRQFILSSKKLLLSDSGFYLCAWTLGVQGTEAFFGQGTRLTVV.

This chain connects TRBV5-5 to TRBJ1-1; no definite D call. This CDR3 comprises 11 residues. Germline CDR1 SGHKS, CDR2 YYEKEE (reference sequence). V was pared by 0 bases and J by 8 bases, with 5 bases between. In nucleotides, the CDR3 is TGTGCCAGCAGCTTGGGGGCCGAAGCTTTCTTT. Translated, it gives CASSLGAEAFF.

The genes are TRBV10-3 and TRBJ2-1; D uncertain. V lost 2 bases and J lost 8, with 7 bases in between. The CDR3 totals 12 residues. Per germline, CDR1 ENHRY and CDR2 SYGVKD. The chain's CDR3 is CAISEGSYEQFF. The DNA for the CDR3 is TGTGCCATCAGTGAGGGTTCGTATGAGCAGTTCTTC.

This chain uses TRBV29-1 with TRBJ2-5; TRBD1 aligns across 9 bases. With 7 bases clipped from V and 2 bases from J, the junction kept 5 bases outside the gene matches. This CDR3 is built from 13 residues. Germline V CDR1 and CDR2: SQVTM, ANQGSEA. In nucleotides, the CDR3 is TGCAGCGCCGCCGACAGGGGGCAAGAGACCCAGTACTTC. This gives the protein CSAADRGQETQYF.

CDR3: CASSFVAGGDYGYTF. The CDR3 DNA reads TGTGCCAGCAGCTTTGTTGCAGGGGGCGACTATGGCTACACCTTC. The gene calls are TRBV5-6 and TRBJ1-2; 8 bases align to TRBD1. The CDR3 loop spans 15 amino acids. After removal of 2 bases from V and 3 bases from J, the junction contained 6 bases not matched to a gene. Germline V CDR1 and CDR2: SGHDT, YYEEEE.